The 21 T cell receptor beta chains given below trace back to one sample, sequenced in a study of blood T cell repertoires in COVID-19 (TCRdb year 2020). Library construction relied on the immunoSEQ multiplex PCR assay. TCRdb limited this immuneACCESS table to in-frame rearrangements with V and J called. A share of clones is missing; checked studies link under half to unresolved V genes, and the rest is unexplained. The sample contains around 300,000 clones, roughly 85% of them found a single time. The ten biggest clones cover about 11% of the sample. The sequenced material came from peripheral blood. These receptor sequences come from a woman in her 70s with acute or convalescent COVID-19.

The chain combines TRBV3-1 (or the pseudogene TRBV3-2) with TRBJ1-6; TRBD1 is a possible D gene (5 bases). Trimming took off 1 base at V and 7 bases at J, with 8 bases between the two ends. Germline V gene sequence: CDR1 LGHDT, CDR2 YNNKEL (reference sequence). This CDR3 comprises 14 residues. The CDR3 is CASSQGQPNSPLHF. DNA for the CDR3: TGTGCCAGCAGCCAAGGACAGCCAAATTCACCCCTCCACTTT.

This clone was found a few times. V is TRBV2 and J is TRBJ1-2; possible D gene TRBD1, 6 bases. The germline V and J ends were trimmed by 5 bases and 4 bases, with 17 bases remaining between them. The CDR3 is made up of 15 amino acids. Germline CDR1 reads SNHLY; CDR2 reads FYNNEI. The DNA for the CDR3 is TGTGCCAGCAGTATGAACAGGGTAGCAGTCTATGGCTACACCTTC. Protein product: CASSMNRVAVYGYTF.

This chain joins TRBV6-1 and TRBJ1-2; possible D gene TRBD1, 5 bases. In germline, CDR1 is MNHNS, CDR2 SASEGT. The V end lost 2 bases, the J end lost 4 bases, and 14 bases lay between the germline ends. CDR3 length: 15 residues. For the CDR3, the DNA is TGTGCCAGCAGTGAACTGGCAGGGAGGGGCTATGGCTACACCTTC. This sequence encodes CASSELAGRGYGYTF.

The chain combines TRBV30 with TRBJ2-2; no firm D call. Germline CDR1 reads GTSNPN; CDR2 reads SVGIG (reference sequence). The CDR3 sequence is 13 residues long. CDR3 nucleotides: TGTGCATTAGGCGGTTCGAACACCGGGGAGCTGTTTTTT. It yields the protein CALGGSNTGELFF.

The chain recombines TRBV10-2 with TRBJ2-3; maybe TRBD2 (6 bases). The germline gives CDR1 WSHSY, CDR2 SAAADI. Trimming shortened V by 6 bases and J by 9 bases, and 22 bases separated the two germline ends. This CDR3 is 15 amino acids long. The CDR3 loop is CASRERDWAWDTQYF. In nucleotides, the CDR3 is TGCGCCAGCAGGGAACGGGACTGGGCCTGGGACACGCAGTATTTT.

The CDR3 nucleotides read TGTGCCAGCTCACGGGACAGACGTACACATGAGCAGTTCTTC. It specifies CASSRDRRTHEQFF. The chain combines TRBV18 with TRBJ2-1; TRBD1 matches at 7 bases. The germline CDR1 and CDR2 sequences are KGHSH and LQKENI. V was pared by 4 bases and J by 8 bases, with 8 bases of the junction left unmatched. The CDR3 runs to 14 residues.

The V and J genes are TRBV12-3 or TRBV12-4 and TRBJ2-3; D perhaps matches TRBD2 (6 bases). V shed 5 bases and J shed 8 bases, with 11 bases lying between them. The CDR3 is made up of 12 amino acids. Here the CDR3 DNA reads TGTGCCAGCAGTATTAGCGGCACTACGCAGTATTTT. Translation gives CASSISGTTQYF.

This chain joins TRBV27 and TRBJ1-1; 8 bases match TRBD1. Losses at the gene ends were 6 bases for V and 6 bases for J; bases not matched to a gene: 6. The CDR3 loop spans 13 amino acids. Germline values: CDR1 MNHEY, CDR2 SMNVEV (reference sequence). The CDR3 DNA is TGTGCCAGCAGCTTGAGACAGGGGTCTGAAGCTTTCTTT. Protein sequence: CASSLRQGSEAFF.

This clone was found a few times. The sample has other DNA sequences that encode this CDR3 too. V and J are TRBV3-1 (or the pseudogene TRBV3-2) and TRBJ2-7; D is possibly TRBD1 (6 bases). The CDR3 totals 15 residues. Trimming cost V 8 bases and J 4 bases, with 21 bases left between them. Germline values: CDR1 LGHDT, CDR2 YNNKEL (reference sequence). This CDR3 reads CASFRAGDLGYEQYF. The DNA for the CDR3 is TGTGCCAGCTTCCGTGCAGGGGACCTCGGTTACGAGCAGTACTTC.

The chain carries TRBV20-1 and TRBJ2-3, with TRBD2 identical over 9 bases. This CDR3 comprises 17 residues. Losses at the gene ends were 3 bases for V and 1 base for J; bases not matched to a gene: 11. CDR1 and CDR2 (germline): DFQATT, SNEGSKA (reference sequence). The CDR3 loop is CSASSSLGGGGTDTQYF. CDR3 nucleotides: TGCAGTGCTAGTAGTTCCCTCGGCGGGGGGGGCACAGATACGCAGTATTTT.

The chain recombines TRBV2 with TRBJ1-2; 10 positions agree with TRBD1. Unmatched junction bases numbered 2, after V lost 4 bases and J lost 6 bases. This CDR3 region has 13 residues. Germline CDR1 is SNHLY and CDR2 is FYNNEI. CDR3 coding DNA: TGTGCCAGCAGTGGACAGGGGGCAAATGGCTACACCTTC. Encoded protein: CASSGQGANGYTF.

The rearrangement joins TRBV2 to TRBJ2-3, with a weak D call TRBD2 (6 bases). The CDR3 contains 13 residues. CDR1 SNHLY and CDR2 FYNNEI come from the germline V gene. Between the trimmed V and J ends, which lost 7 bases and 1 base, there was a span of 9 bases. The CDR3 is CASKERGTDTQYF. The CDR3 DNA reads as TGTGCCAGCAAAGAGCGGGGCACAGATACGCAGTATTTT.

This sequence joins TRBV3-1 (or the pseudogene TRBV3-2) and TRBJ1-1; possible D gene TRBD1, 5 bases. Germline V gene sequence: CDR1 LGHDT, CDR2 YNNKEL (reference sequence). V was cut by 0 bases and J by 6 bases, with 11 bases left in between. This CDR3 region has 14 residues. The CDR3 reads CASSQELGGSEAFF. Written as DNA, the CDR3 is TGTGCCAGCAGCCAAGAATTGGGGGGATCTGAAGCTTTCTTT.

The gene calls are TRBV19 and TRBJ1-3, with no clear D. V shed 2 bases and J shed 5 bases, with 19 bases lying between them. The CDR3 is 17 residues long. Germline loops: CDR1 LNHDA, CDR2 SQIVND (reference sequence). CDR3 nucleotide sequence: TGTGCCAGTAGTATATTTACGACAAGCCGCCCGAGAAACACCATATATTTT. Protein: CASSIFTTSRPRNTIYF.

The chain couples TRBV7-8 to TRBJ2-7, with TRBD2 matching 7 bases. CDR1 and CDR2 (germline): SGHVS, FQNEAQ. This CDR3 is 16 amino acids long. Germline trimming cut 5 bases from V and 0 bases from J; bases unmatched to any gene: 10. The CDR3 bases are TGTGCCAGCAGCCGAGTCGGGGGGACGAGCTCCTACGAGCAGTACTTC. Translating gives CASSRVGGTSSYEQYF.

The V call is TRBV4-1, the J call TRBJ1-6; 9 bases map to TRBD1. V gave up 3 bases and J gave up 4 bases; unmatched junction bases: 10. Germline CDR1 MGHRA, CDR2 YSYEKL. The CDR3 runs 18 residues. CDR3: CASSQDRSGQGYNSPLHF. DNA of the CDR3: TGCGCCAGCAGCCAGGACAGGTCGGGACAGGGTTATAATTCACCCCTCCACTTT.

V and J are TRBV10-1 and TRBJ2-2; TRBD2 is a possible D gene (6 bases). V was cut by 5 bases and J by 4 bases, with 11 bases left in between. This CDR3 has 14 amino acids. Germline-derived CDR1 and CDR2 are WNHNN and SYGVQD (reference sequence). The CDR3 DNA sequence: TGCGCCAGCAGTAACGGGGGATCCACCGGGGAGCTGTTTTTT. Protein product: CASSNGGSTGELFF.

The chain carries TRBV4-1 and TRBJ1-2, with TRBD1 matching 7 bases. There are 19 residues in the CDR3. The J segment lost 4 bases and the V segment lost 1 base, leaving 18 bases of the junction unmatched. Germline CDR1 is MGHRA and CDR2 is YSYEKL. The CDR3 DNA is TGCGCCAGCAGCCAAGGGGGCACGGGACAGACGGGACTAGGCTATGGCTACACCTTC. Residues: CASSQGGTGQTGLGYGYTF.

This clone is a singleton in its sample. This chain links TRBV6-5 with TRBJ1-6; D is possibly TRBD1 (6 bases). This CDR3 has 13 amino acids. Germline V gene sequence: CDR1 MNHEY, CDR2 SVGAGI. Trimming shortened V by 6 bases and J by 7 bases, and 10 bases separated the two germline ends. CDR3: CASSPTGNSPLHF. The CDR3 coding sequence is TGTGCCAGCAGCCCGACAGGCAATTCACCCCTCCACTTT.

CDR3 protein: CASSPLIASTDTQYF. The CDR3 DNA reads as TGCGCCAGCAGCCCTCTGATAGCTAGCACAGATACGCAGTATTTT. J is TRBJ2-3 and V is TRBV4-1; no definite D call. Looked up from germline, CDR1 is MGHRA and CDR2 is YSYEKL. Deletions cut 4 bases from V and 0 bases from J, with 11 bases between. CDR3 length equals 15 residues.

V and J are TRBV20-1 and TRBJ1-1, with TRBD1 as a possible D gene (6 bases). CDR1 is DFQATT and CDR2 is SNEGSKA in the germline V gene (reference sequence). The CDR3 extends over 9 amino acids. DNA of the CDR3: TGCAGCCCTCAGGGGGAAGCTTTCTTT. Its translation is CSPQGEAFF.